This TCR beta chain was observed in a study of OX40 agonist ivuxolimab in advanced cancers. In the study overall: Participants could have had prior anti-PD-1, anti-PD-L1 or anti-CTLA-4 therapy, and around 40% had some. Partial responses were achieved by three patients, of whom one had hepatocellular carcinoma and two had cutaneous melanoma.

With regard to this clone: What it recognizes is unknown.

At baseline, cycle 4 day 1, and cycle 7 day 1, blood was sampled. Findings and caveats of the study: Circulating CD4+ and CD8+ T cells showed clonal expansion by week 6 at 0.1 to 3.0 mg/kg.

The assay was immunoSEQ multiplex PCR, and TCRdb's table has in-frame clones only and misses some. The sample yields under 100,000 clones, 70% to 90% seen once. This CDR3 is 16 amino acids long. Germline V gives CDR1 SGHVS, CDR2 FQNEAQ. V was trimmed by 4 bases and J by 4 bases, leaving 16 bases between them. Specimen: CD4+ or CD8+ T cells sorted from blood, collected in a trial of the OX40 agonist ivuxolimab. This receptor was obtained from an adult with an advanced solid tumor such as melanoma, head and neck, liver or kidney cancer. The genes are TRBV7-8 and TRBJ2-2, with D perhaps matching TRBD1 (6 bases). CDR3 sequence (DNA): TGTGCCAGCAGCTCCATGGGCAGGGGACGCACCGGGGAGCTGTTTTTT. Its protein is CASSSMGRGRTGELFF.